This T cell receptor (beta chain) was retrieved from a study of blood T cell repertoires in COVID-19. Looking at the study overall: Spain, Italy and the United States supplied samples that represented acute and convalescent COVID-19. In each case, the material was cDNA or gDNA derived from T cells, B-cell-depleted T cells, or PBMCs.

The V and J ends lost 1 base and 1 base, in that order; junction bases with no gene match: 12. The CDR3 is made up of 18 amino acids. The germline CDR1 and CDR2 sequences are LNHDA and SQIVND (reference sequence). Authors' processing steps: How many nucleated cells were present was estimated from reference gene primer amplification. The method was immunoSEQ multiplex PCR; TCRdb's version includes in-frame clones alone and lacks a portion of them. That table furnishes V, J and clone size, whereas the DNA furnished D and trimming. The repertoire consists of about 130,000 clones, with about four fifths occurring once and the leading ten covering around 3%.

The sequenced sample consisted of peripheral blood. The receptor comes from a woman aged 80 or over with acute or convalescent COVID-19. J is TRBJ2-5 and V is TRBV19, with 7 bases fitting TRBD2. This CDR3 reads CASSIAQLRPGGQETQYF. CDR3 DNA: TGTGCCAGTAGTATAGCACAACTTAGACCGGGGGGCCAAGAGACCCAGTACTTC.